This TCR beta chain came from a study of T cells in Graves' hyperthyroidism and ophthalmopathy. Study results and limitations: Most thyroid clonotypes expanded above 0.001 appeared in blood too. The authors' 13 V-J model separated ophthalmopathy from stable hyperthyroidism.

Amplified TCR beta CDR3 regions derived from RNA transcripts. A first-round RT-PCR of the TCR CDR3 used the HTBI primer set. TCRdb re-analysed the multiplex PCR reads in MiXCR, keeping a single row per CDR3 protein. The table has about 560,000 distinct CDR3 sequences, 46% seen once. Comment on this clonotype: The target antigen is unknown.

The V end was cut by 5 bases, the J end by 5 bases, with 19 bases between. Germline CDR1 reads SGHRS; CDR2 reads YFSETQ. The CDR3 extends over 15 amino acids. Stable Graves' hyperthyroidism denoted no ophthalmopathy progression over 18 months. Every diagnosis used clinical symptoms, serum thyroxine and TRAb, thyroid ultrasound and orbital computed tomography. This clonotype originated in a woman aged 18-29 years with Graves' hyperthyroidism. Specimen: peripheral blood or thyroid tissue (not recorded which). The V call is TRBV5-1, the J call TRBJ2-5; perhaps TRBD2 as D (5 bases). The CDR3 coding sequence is TGCGCCAGCAGTTCCCAACCCGGGGAGTTGGAGACCCAGTACTTC. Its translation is CASSSQPGELETQYF.